This note documents a single TCR beta chain sequence. This sample was included in a study of control samples from healthy donors and cancer patients. The length of the CDR3 is 18 residues. Germline V CDR1 and CDR2: LGHDT, YNNKEL (reference sequence). The V end was cut by 4 bases, the J end by 3 bases, with 19 bases between. The assay was immunoSEQ multiplex PCR, and TCRdb's table has in-frame clones only and misses some. The table lists tens of thousands of clones, roughly 86% of them singletons. Sequencing input: PBMCs. The sequence came from a woman aged 60 to 75 with lung cancer. The chain uses TRBV3-1 (or the pseudogene TRBV3-2) and TRBJ1-6, with D perhaps matching TRBD1 (6 bases). CDR3 residues: CASSLTRTARLYNSPLHF. The CDR3 bases are TGTGCCAGCAGCCTGACCCGGACAGCGAGGCTCTATAATTCACCCCTCCACTTT.